This TCR beta chain was identified in a study of blood T cell repertoires in COVID-19. The wider study: The origin of the acute and convalescent COVID-19 samples was the United States, Italy and Spain. Nucleic acid was either cDNA or gDNA, and it came from T cells, B-cell-depleted T cells, or PBMCs.

Per the original methods: Using reference gene primer amplification, nucleated cell counts were estimated. The method was immunoSEQ multiplex PCR; TCRdb's version includes in-frame clones alone and lacks a portion of them. The V and J calls and clone size are taken from that table; D and trimming were inferred from the DNA. Of 100,000 or so clones listed, more than 60% are singletons. Per the germline V gene, CDR1 is SEHNR and CDR2 is FQNEAQ (reference sequence). V shed 5 bases and J 5 bases; nucleotides not matched to a gene: 15. CDR3 length: 18 amino acids. This clone was counted between two and nine times.

This chain joins TRBV7-9 and TRBJ2-3; 11 nucleotides agree with TRBD2. Material: peripheral blood. The sequence was obtained from a man between 65 and 80 years old with active or convalescent COVID-19. CDR3 protein: CASSRGGLAGGQRDTQYF. The CDR3 DNA reads TGTGCCAGCAGCCGCGGTGGGTTAGCGGGGGGGCAGAGAGATACGCAGTATTTT.